The rows below give T cell receptor beta chains drawn from one sample of a study of blood T cell repertoires in COVID-19. Data came from immunoSEQ multiplex PCR; TCRdb stores just in-frame clones and leaves some out. This sample has 110,000 to 150,000 clones, with approximately 88% found just once. Sequenced: peripheral blood. These receptors were taken from a woman in her fifties or sixties with acute or convalescent COVID-19. CDR3s leave out the opening cysteine and the closing phenylalanine or tryptophan. A D gene is named only where the DNA matches it firmly.

v_call: TRBV6-5; d_call: .; j_call: TRBJ1-5; cdr3_aa: AGQKGLNQPQH
v_call: TRBV6-5; d_call: .; j_call: TRBJ2-7; cdr3_aa: ASSFLQGYEQY
v_call: TRBV6-1; d_call: .; j_call: TRBJ1-5; cdr3_aa: ASSDRVILQPQH
v_call: TRBV27; d_call: .; j_call: TRBJ1-1; cdr3_aa: ASSVDSGLGTEAF
v_call: TRBV5-1; d_call: TRBD1; j_call: TRBJ1-4; cdr3_aa: ASSLGDRGTTNEKLF
v_call: TRBV15; d_call: .; j_call: TRBJ2-5; cdr3_aa: ATSRFTSGSRNSTQY
v_call: TRBV12-3/TRBV12-4; d_call: TRBD1; j_call: TRBJ1-1; cdr3_aa: ASSLRTGRFV
v_call: TRBV25-1; d_call: .; j_call: TRBJ2-5; cdr3_aa: ASRRETQY
v_call: TRBV12-3/TRBV12-4; d_call: TRBD1; j_call: TRBJ1-3; cdr3_aa: ANSGTGLERGY
v_call: TRBV11-2; d_call: .; j_call: TRBJ1-2; cdr3_aa: ASSLGAGVVGYT
v_call: TRBV2; d_call: .; j_call: TRBJ1-1; cdr3_aa: ASSETPTGNTEAF
v_call: TRBV19; d_call: TRBD2; j_call: TRBJ2-1; cdr3_aa: ASRSGGHYNEQF
v_call: TRBV4-1; d_call: TRBD1; j_call: TRBJ2-1; cdr3_aa: ASSLGVPVGTGGNEQF
v_call: TRBV9; d_call: TRBD2; j_call: TRBJ2-2; cdr3_aa: ASSVISGSGGELF
v_call: TRBV10-2; d_call: .; j_call: TRBJ2-5; cdr3_aa: ASSESRDGGTQY
v_call: TRBV11-3; d_call: TRBD1; j_call: TRBJ2-7; cdr3_aa: ASSPGTGGRNEQY
v_call: TRBV10-1; d_call: .; j_call: TRBJ1-2; cdr3_aa: ASSDSGPYGYT
v_call: TRBV14; d_call: .; j_call: TRBJ2-5; cdr3_aa: ASSQVKGIGFGETQY
v_call: TRBV27; d_call: .; j_call: TRBJ1-2; cdr3_aa: ASSFQGGLGYT
v_call: TRBV3-1/TRBV3-2; d_call: TRBD2; j_call: TRBJ2-7; cdr3_aa: ASSLMGRGYEQY
v_call: TRBV7-9; d_call: .; j_call: TRBJ2-5; cdr3_aa: ASSLAGAGETQY
v_call: TRBV18; d_call: .; j_call: TRBJ2-2; cdr3_aa: ASSGRQAFNTNTGELF
v_call: TRBV4-2; d_call: TRBD1; j_call: TRBJ1-6; cdr3_aa: ASSQSPGQLNSPLH
v_call: TRBV18; d_call: .; j_call: TRBJ2-1; cdr3_aa: ASSPLPGSSGYNEQF
v_call: TRBV7-3; d_call: .; j_call: TRBJ1-5; cdr3_aa: ASSPGLFQPQH
v_call: TRBV14; d_call: TRBD2; j_call: TRBJ2-1; cdr3_aa: ASSHLLAGAFNEQF
v_call: TRBV6-5; d_call: .; j_call: TRBJ1-5; cdr3_aa: ASSLARDQPQH
v_call: TRBV29-1; d_call: TRBD1; j_call: TRBJ1-2; cdr3_aa: SVAGQGASYGYT
v_call: TRBV19; d_call: TRBD1; j_call: TRBJ1-2; cdr3_aa: ASSPWTGYYGYT
v_call: TRBV5-1; d_call: TRBD1; j_call: TRBJ2-2; cdr3_aa: ASNQDRAGTGELF
v_call: TRBV2; d_call: TRBD1; j_call: TRBJ1-1; cdr3_aa: ASSGRTGPNTEAF
v_call: TRBV3-1/TRBV3-2; d_call: .; j_call: TRBJ2-7; cdr3_aa: ASSQSLYEQY
v_call: TRBV5-1; d_call: .; j_call: TRBJ1-1; cdr3_aa: ASSGNRDFSEAF
v_call: TRBV2; d_call: .; j_call: TRBJ1-2; cdr3_aa: ASSDGGAGYT
v_call: TRBV5-1; d_call: TRBD1; j_call: TRBJ1-2; cdr3_aa: ASSLGDRVNYGYT
v_call: TRBV6-4; d_call: TRBD1; j_call: TRBJ1-1; cdr3_aa: ASRPGQGSTEAF
v_call: TRBV9; d_call: TRBD1; j_call: TRBJ1-6; cdr3_aa: ASSVEWTGRVLH
v_call: TRBV2; d_call: .; j_call: TRBJ2-7; cdr3_aa: ASRPPGQPVEQY
v_call: TRBV19; d_call: TRBD1; j_call: TRBJ1-5; cdr3_aa: ASRVGQGHQPQH
v_call: TRBV7-8; d_call: TRBD1; j_call: TRBJ1-2; cdr3_aa: ASSPLLGQEFNYGYT
v_call: TRBV12-3/TRBV12-4; d_call: .; j_call: TRBJ2-5; cdr3_aa: ASSILGGETQY
v_call: TRBV5-6; d_call: .; j_call: TRBJ1-4; cdr3_aa: ASSRDRTNEKLF